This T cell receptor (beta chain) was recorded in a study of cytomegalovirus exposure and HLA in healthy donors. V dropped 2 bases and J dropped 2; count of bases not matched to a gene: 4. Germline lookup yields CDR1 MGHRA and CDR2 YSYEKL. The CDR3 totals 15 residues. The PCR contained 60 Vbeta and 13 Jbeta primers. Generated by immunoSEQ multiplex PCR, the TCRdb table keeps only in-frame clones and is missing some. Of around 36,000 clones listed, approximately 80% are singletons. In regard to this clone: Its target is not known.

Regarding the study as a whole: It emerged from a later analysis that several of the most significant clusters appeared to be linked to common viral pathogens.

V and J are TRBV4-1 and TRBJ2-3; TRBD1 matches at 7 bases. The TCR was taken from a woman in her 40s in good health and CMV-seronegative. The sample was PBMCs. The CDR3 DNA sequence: TGCGCCAGCAGCCAACGGGACAGATCCACAGATACGCAGTATTTT. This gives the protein CASSQRDRSTDTQYF.